This record covers a single TCR beta chain. The source of the sample is a study of control samples from healthy donors and cancer patients. The repertoire was sequenced with immunoSEQ multiplex PCR; TCRdb's copy has only in-frame clones and lacks some. This sample carries 95,000 to 150,000 clones, around 87% of them seen once, and the ten largest clones take 2.9%. Sequencing input: blood. The clonotype comes from a man aged 55 to 70 in good health.

DNA of the CDR3: TGTGCCAGCAGTTACCGTTATAATTCACCCCTCCACTTT. It encodes CASSYRYNSPLHF. The gene calls are TRBV6-6 and TRBJ1-6; D is uncertain. Germline-derived CDR1 and CDR2 are MNHNY and SVGAGI (reference sequence). The CDR3 spans 13 residues. Trimming took 2 bases from V and 4 from J, leaving 3 bases between them.